The rows below give T cell receptor beta chains drawn from one sample of a study of blood T cell repertoires in COVID-19. TCRdb keeps only in-frame clones here, not all; method: immunoSEQ multiplex PCR. The sample has roughly 150,000 clones, about nine tenths seen once; the top ten hold roughly 3.9%. The sequencing sample was made of PBMCs or T cells enriched from blood (not recorded which). The source is a man aged 50 to 59 who had recovered from COVID-19. Both conserved end residues are part of each CDR3. D genes are given only for firm matches. Clone sizes are given selectively: once, few, many, or a class where the clone is expanded.

>-|14|TRBV24-1|TRBD1|TRBJ1-1
CAFYSGTEDTEAFF
TGTGCATTTTATTCCGGGACAGAGGACACTGAAGCTTTCTTT
>-|15|TRBV7-9|TRBD1|TRBJ2-7
CASSFWTGGTYEQYF
TGTGCCAGCAGCTTTTGGACAGGGGGGACCTACGAGCAGTACTTC
>-|15|TRBV25-1|-|TRBJ2-2
CASRDSNANTGELFF
TGTGCCAGCAGGGACAGCAACGCGAACACCGGGGAGCTGTTTTTT
>few|16|TRBV7-6|TRBD2|TRBJ2-2
CASSAGLAPNTGELFF
TGTGCCAGCAGCGCAGGACTAGCGCCGAACACCGGGGAGCTGTTTTTT
>few|15|TRBV19|TRBD1|TRBJ2-3
CASSMTGIQTDTQYF
TGTGCCAGTAGTATGACAGGGATACAAACAGATACGCAGTATTTT
>once|15|TRBV11-2|-|TRBJ1-3
CASSPLPGGGNTIYF
TGTGCCAGCAGCCCCCTCCCTGGGGGCGGAAACACCATATATTTT
>once|13|TRBV6-6|-|TRBJ1-6
CASSSDSNSPLHF
TGTGCCAGCAGTTCGGACAGTAATTCACCCCTCCACTTT
>-|13|TRBV18|-|TRBJ1-5
CASSLGGGRPQHF
TGTGCCAGCTCATTGGGAGGGGGTCGGCCCCAGCATTTT
>-|14|TRBV7-2|TRBD1|TRBJ2-7
CASSRDRGPYEQYF
TGTGCCAGCAGCCGGGACAGGGGTCCCTACGAGCAGTACTTC
>once|14|TRBV28|-|TRBJ1-3
CASSLGGGPSTIYF
TGTGCCAGCAGTTTGGGCGGGGGACCTAGCACCATATATTTT
>-|14|TRBV7-3|TRBD1|TRBJ1-2
CASSPNYSGGGYTF
TGTGCCAGCAGCCCAAACTACTCAGGGGGTGGCTACACCTTC
>-|14|TRBV2|-|TRBJ2-5
CASSESLLQETQYF
TGTGCCAGCAGTGAATCACTATTACAAGAGACCCAGTACTTC
>-|14|TRBV19|-|TRBJ2-7
CASSTNRPSYEQYF
TGTGCCAGTAGTACCAACAGGCCTTCCTACGAGCAGTACTTC
>-|14|TRBV4-1|-|TRBJ2-4
CASSQLPGQNIQYF
TGCGCCAGCAGCCAATTACCAGGCCAAAACATTCAGTACTTC
>-|16|TRBV6-5|TRBD2|TRBJ2-2
CASSYEGGRAGGELFF
TGTGCCAGCAGTTACGAGGGCGGGAGGGCCGGCGGGGAGCTGTTTTTT
>-|12|TRBV3-1/TRBV3-2|-|TRBJ1-2
CASSQALEGYTF
TGTGCCAGCAGCCAAGCCTTGGAGGGCTACACCTTC
>-|17|TRBV5-1|TRBD1|TRBJ2-1
CASSLRSSTGPMNEQFF
TGCGCCAGCAGCTTGCGGTCGTCGACAGGGCCTATGAATGAGCAGTTCTTC
>-|16|TRBV9|TRBD2|TRBJ2-3
CASSSRASGATDTQYF
TGTGCCAGCAGCTCCCGCGCGAGCGGGGCCACAGATACGCAGTATTTT
>-|18|TRBV4-3|TRBD1|TRBJ1-1
CASSQDRETGSSGTEAFF
TGCGCCAGCAGCCAAGATCGGGAGACAGGGAGTTCGGGCACTGAAGCTTTCTTT
>once|15|TRBV18|TRBD1|TRBJ1-6
CASSRTGQGGSPLHF
TGTGCCAGCTCACGAACGGGACAGGGTGGGTCACCCCTCCACTTT
>-|16|TRBV9|TRBD2|TRBJ2-1
CASSDRQRGGRGEQFF
TGTGCCAGCAGCGATAGACAGCGGGGGGGCCGCGGTGAGCAGTTCTTC
>-|16|TRBV5-5|TRBD1|TRBJ1-5
CASSRGTGANNQPQHF
TGTGCCAGCAGCCGAGGGACAGGGGCAAACAATCAGCCCCAGCATTTT
>-|14|TRBV5-5|TRBD1|TRBJ1-2
CASTTDRPRGGYTF
TGTGCCAGCACTACGGACAGGCCCCGTGGTGGCTACACCTTC
>-|15|TRBV4-3|TRBD1|TRBJ1-2
CASSLGTEANYGYTF
TGCGCCAGCAGCCTTGGGACAGAAGCTAACTATGGCTACACCTTC
>once|12|TRBV6-5|-|TRBJ1-2
CASSHGGDGYTF
TGTGCCAGCAGCCACGGGGGGGATGGCTACACCTTC
>-|16|TRBV15|TRBD1|TRBJ2-2
CATSSESTGSTGELFF
TGTGCCACCAGCAGTGAGTCGACAGGGAGCACCGGGGAGCTGTTTTTT
>-|18|TRBV7-9|TRBD2|TRBJ2-4
CASSLGGGRALGKNIQYF
TGTGCCAGCAGCTTAGGAGGCGGGAGGGCCTTAGGCAAAAACATTCAGTACTTC
>-|12|TRBV28|-|TRBJ1-4
CACGGVNEKLFF
TGTGCCTGCGGGGGAGTGAATGAAAAACTGTTTTTT
>-|16|TRBV4-1|TRBD2|TRBJ2-3
CASSHRTSGDTDTQYF
TGCGCCAGCAGCCACAGGACTAGCGGGGACACAGATACGCAGTATTTT
>-|15|TRBV5-1|TRBD1|TRBJ1-2
CASSPQGQGFRGYTF
TGCGCCAGCAGCCCCCAGGGACAGGGGTTTCGCGGCTACACCTTC
>-|11|TRBV13|-|TRBJ2-7
CASSGPYEQYF
TGTGCCAGCAGCGGCCCCTACGAGCAGTACTTC
>-|14|TRBV2|-|TRBJ1-1
CASSDLGARTEAFF
TGTGCCAGCAGTGATCTGGGGGCGCGTACTGAAGCTTTCTTT
>-|16|TRBV7-2|TRBD1|TRBJ2-6
CATSGGANSGANVLTF
TGTGCCACCTCAGGGGGCGCAAACTCTGGGGCCAACGTCCTGACTTTC
>-|13|TRBV18|-|TRBJ1-5
CASSPLSNQPQHF
TGTGCCAGCTCACCCCTTAGCAATCAGCCCCAGCATTTT
>few|17|TRBV30|TRBD1|TRBJ1-5
CAWSRDRTLDSNQPQHF
TGTGCCTGGAGCCGGGACAGAACTTTAGATAGCAATCAGCCCCAGCATTTT
>few|16|TRBV19|-|TRBJ1-5
CASSDTGTLPRQPQHF
TGTGCCAGTAGTGACACAGGAACCTTACCACGTCAGCCCCAGCATTTT
>-|16|TRBV3-1/TRBV3-2|-|TRBJ2-3
CASSPLGAVSTDTQYF
TGTGCCAGCAGCCCTCTAGGGGCGGTCAGCACAGATACGCAGTATTTT
>-|14|TRBV6-1|TRBD1|TRBJ1-3
CASSDRTGGNTIYF
TGTGCCAGCAGTGACCGGACAGGGGGGAACACCATATATTTT
>once|16|TRBV27|TRBD1|TRBJ1-3
CASGTGSGVTGNTIYF
TGTGCCAGTGGGACAGGGTCTGGGGTAACTGGAAACACCATATATTTT
>-|13|TRBV29-1|TRBD1|TRBJ1-1
CSARTGMNTEAFF
TGCAGCGCCAGGACAGGGATGAACACTGAAGCTTTCTTT
>-|11|TRBV7-9|-|TRBJ1-1
CASSLQTEAFF
TGTGCCAGCAGCTTACAAACTGAAGCTTTCTTT
>-|15|TRBV18|TRBD1|TRBJ1-2
CASSPLSQGADGYTF
TGTGCCAGCTCACCACTGAGCCAGGGGGCGGATGGCTACACCTTC
>-|14|TRBV4-3|-|TRBJ2-2
CASSPTDTTGELFF
TGCGCCAGCAGCCCTACGGACACAACCGGGGAGCTGTTTTTT
>-|16|TRBV7-8|TRBD1|TRBJ2-4
CASSFGTGVAKNIQYF
TGTGCCAGCAGCTTCGGGACAGGGGTAGCCAAAAACATTCAGTACTTC
>-|15|TRBV19|-|TRBJ1-5
CASSKNGYSNQPQHF
TGTGCCAGTAGTAAGAACGGGTATAGCAATCAGCCCCAGCATTTT